These T cell receptor beta chains were read from a single sample in a study of blood T cell repertoires in COVID-19. Some clones are missing from TCRdb's copy, which holds only in-frame ones; the method was immunoSEQ multiplex PCR. The sample lists 200,000 to 250,000 clones, over 75% seen once, with 3% to 3.5% in the top ten. Sequencing input: PBMCs or T cells enriched from blood (not recorded which). These receptor sequences come from an older woman who had recovered from COVID-19. The CDR3 runs from the conserved cysteine through the conserved F or W. The D gene is left open where the match is weak. Clone size is not always given. Where it is, it says once, few, many or a class for expanded clones.

v_call,d_call,cdr3_length,clone_size,j_call,cdr3_aa,cdr3_nt
TRBV9,.,15,few,TRBJ1-3,CASSVVQYSGNTIYF,TGTGCCAGCAGCGTAGTGCAGTACTCTGGAAACACCATATATTTT
TRBV5-6,TRBD2,16,few,TRBJ2-3,CASSLVLAGPTDTQYF,TGTGCCAGCAGCTTGGTCCTAGCGGGACCCACAGATACGCAGTATTTT
TRBV5-1,.,14,.,TRBJ2-3,CASAGGPSTDTQYF,TGCGCCAGCGCCGGGGGGCCTAGCACAGATACGCAGTATTTT
TRBV7-2,.,14,.,TRBJ2-7,CASSPRPGDYEQYF,TGTGCCAGCAGCCCCCGTCCCGGGGACTACGAGCAGTACTTC
TRBV18,.,18,.,TRBJ1-5,CASSPQGRDRMGNQPQHF,TGTGCCAGCTCACCTCAGGGGAGGGATAGGATGGGCAATCAGCCCCAGCATTTT
TRBV7-2,.,14,.,TRBJ2-7,CASSGRTRGVEQYF,TGTGCCAGCTCGGGGAGGACCCGCGGAGTAGAGCAGTACTTC
TRBV9,.,14,.,TRBJ1-5,CASSVGQGNQPQHF,TGTGCCAGCAGCGTAGGGCAGGGAAATCAGCCCCAGCATTTT
TRBV6-5,.,12,.,TRBJ2-1,CASSSTSNEQFF,TGTGCCAGCAGTTCAACTAGCAATGAGCAGTTCTTC
TRBV7-9,.,12,.,TRBJ1-6,CASSSQGSPLHF,TGTGCCAGCAGCTCCCAGGGTTCACCCCTCCACTTT
TRBV10-3,.,12,few,TRBJ1-1,CAISDNVPEAFF,TGTGCCATCAGTGATAACGTCCCTGAGGCTTTCTTT
TRBV11-3,TRBD2,15,.,TRBJ2-1,CASSLGLASYNEQFF,TGTGCCAGCAGCTTAGGACTAGCGTCCTACAATGAGCAGTTCTTC
TRBV6-2/TRBV6-3,TRBD2,14,.,TRBJ2-5,CASSSGTSGETQYF,TGTGCCAGCAGTTCCGGGACTAGCGGGGAGACCCAGTACTTC
TRBV5-4,.,14,.,TRBJ1-4,CASSLEAGDEKLFF,TGTGCCAGCAGCTTGGAGGCAGGGGATGAAAAACTGTTTTTT
TRBV24-1,.,13,.,TRBJ2-1,CATSERALGEQFF,TGTGCCACCAGTGAGAGGGCGCTGGGTGAGCAGTTCTTC
TRBV5-5,.,15,few,TRBJ2-7,CASSFPGSISYEQYF,TGTGCCAGCAGCTTTCCGGGGTCAATCTCCTACGAGCAGTACTTC
TRBV6-6,.,15,.,TRBJ1-3,CASSYEGVGGNTIYF,TGTGCCAGCAGTTACGAGGGAGTAGGAGGAAACACCATATATTTT
TRBV6-5,TRBD1,13,.,TRBJ1-2,CASRDREAYGYTF,TGTGCCAGCAGGGACAGGGAGGCCTATGGCTACACCTTC
TRBV10-3,TRBD2,16,.,TRBJ2-1,CAISESNGGNYNEQFF,TGTGCCATCAGTGAGTCGAACGGGGGGAACTACAATGAGCAGTTCTTC
TRBV19,.,15,.,TRBJ1-2,CASSIALPSHYGYTF,TGTGCCAGTAGTATAGCCCTCCCGAGCCACTATGGCTACACCTTC
TRBV6-1,TRBD2,19,.,TRBJ2-7,CASSEIVSLGLASPYEQYF,TGTGCCAGCAGTGAAATAGTATCATTGGGACTAGCTTCCCCCTACGAGCAGTACTTC
TRBV9,.,15,.,TRBJ2-1,CASSVGMAGYNEQFF,TGTGCCAGCAGCGTCGGCATGGCGGGCTACAATGAGCAGTTCTTC
TRBV19,.,15,.,TRBJ1-5,CASSMLPGRNQPQHF,TGTGCCAGTAGTATGCTCCCGGGTCGCAATCAGCCCCAGCATTTT
TRBV2,TRBD2,16,.,TRBJ2-3,CASTFGLAGVRDTQYF,TGTGCCAGCACCTTTGGACTAGCGGGGGTGAGGGATACGCAGTATTTT
TRBV29-1,.,13,.,TRBJ1-1,CSVVRGVNTEAFF,TGCAGCGTTGTGCGGGGGGTCAACACTGAAGCTTTCTTT
TRBV19,TRBD2,14,.,TRBJ2-7,CASRGNAGAYEQYF,TGTGCCAGTAGGGGTAACGCGGGAGCCTACGAGCAGTACTTC
TRBV5-6,.,13,.,TRBJ1-2,CASSSGQIYGYTF,TGTGCCAGCAGCTCTGGACAGATCTATGGCTACACCTTC
TRBV15,.,13,.,TRBJ1-2,CATSRVFGDGYTF,TGTGCCACCAGCAGAGTTTTCGGTGATGGCTACACCTTC
TRBV9,.,13,.,TRBJ1-1,CASSSRRDTEAFF,TGTGCCAGCAGCTCCCGTCGGGACACTGAAGCTTTCTTT
TRBV5-6,.,15,.,TRBJ1-6,CASRFSTGYNSPLHF,TGTGCCAGCAGATTCTCGACGGGATATAATTCACCCCTCCACTTT
TRBV6-5,TRBD1,14,few,TRBJ1-2,CASTEGGRGYGYTF,TGTGCCAGCACCGAGGGTGGCAGGGGGTATGGCTACACCTTC